The TCR beta chain under discussion was sequenced for a study of T cells after yellow fever vaccination (dated by TCRdb to between 2018 and 2020). For the study in its entirety: The SMART-Seq v4 Ultra Low Input RNA kit was used to prepare libraries from fractions with low cell numbers. Bulk TCR alpha and beta repertoires were sequenced longitudinally to track T-cell clones before and after primary and booster YFV17D yellow fever vaccination. Two healthy male donors, one aged 18 to 30 and one aged 30 to 39 years, were included in the cohort. Blood was drawn at multiple timepoints before and after primary and secondary immunization, with bulk PBMC replicates and cell subsets isolated. The full study reports these points: FACS-sorted repertoires could contain abundant contaminating clonotypes from the bulk population, so computational filtering was required. Compared with the primary T-cell response, the secondary T-cell response was weaker but faster, peaking on day 5 rather than day 15. A small fraction of clonotypes appeared in both the CD4 and CD8 compartments, likely as a result of convergent recombination. Only a couple of donors were included in the study, so the extent to which the findings can be generalized is limited. After the booster, most clones that had expanded after primary vaccination were detected again (around 96% of CD4 and under 90% of CD8), suggesting broad maintenance of memory.

In the paper's terms, the treatment or condition label means: live attenuated yellow fever vaccine strain. Two biological replicates of bulk PBMCs were collected at each blood-draw timepoint. PBMCs were isolated from peripheral blood using a standard Ficoll-Paque protocol. TriZol was used to extract RNA from bulk PBMCs, from CD4 and CD8 fractions, and from dextramer-positive and dextramer-negative fractions. Notes on this clonotype: No cognate antigen has been identified for it. No much larger clonotype is one base removed from it; base qualities were not supplied.

The CDR3 has 13 amino acids, counting the end cysteine and phenylalanine. Just CDR3 DNA is preserved here, 39 bases in frame from base 1. Taken from the germline V gene (reference sequence), the CDR1 and CDR2 loops are DFQATT and SNEGSKA. TCR cDNA was synthesized by 5'RACE template switching, which introduced a universal primer site and unique molecular identifiers. Priming of cDNA synthesis was performed from both the TCR alpha and TCR beta constant segments. Libraries were amplified in two PCR steps, with sample barcodes and sequencing adapters added in the second step. Libraries were sequenced on Illumina HiSeq 2500 (2x100 bp) or NovaSeq (2x150 bp). The published analysis was carried out like this. Reads were demultiplexed and collapsed into UMI consensus sequences with MIGEC, and V(D)J alignment was performed with MiXCR. Vaccine-responding clonotypes were defined with edgeR using replicate PBMC samples, requiring FDR below 0.01 and a log2 fold change above 5 up to day 15. CD4 or CD8 identity was assigned to each bulk clonotype according to whether the clonotype was present at higher abundance in the sequenced CD4 repertoire or the sequenced CD8 repertoire. The public reads were run again by TCRdb, first through fastp at Q25 and then through MiXCR, and only productive beta chains were kept. Each entry is one CDR3 protein sequence, shown with its most common DNA and genes. V and J calls and clone size were set by TCRdb, not the authors. The sample table lists a few hundred thousand distinct CDR3 sequences, 17% of them with a count of one. The ten largest account for around 15% of the sample.

The input for sequencing was PBMCs, taken 5 days after the first yellow fever vaccination. The receptor chain draws on TRBV20-1 and TRBJ2-1, with TRBD1 identical over 10 junction bases. This TCR was recovered from a man aged 18 to 30 who received the YFV17D yellow fever vaccine. The DNA sequence reads TGCAGCGGACAGGGGGATTCCTACAATGAGCAGTTCTTC. The translation is CSGQGDSYNEQFF.